The source of this T cell receptor beta chain is a study of shared clonotypes between healthy human individuals. Naive CD8 populations comprised CD45RO-negative cells positively selected for CCR7, excluding terminally differentiated effector memory CD45RA+ cells. Clones were read by immunoSEQ multiplex PCR, and TCRdb kept only the in-frame ones, dropping some. Here the sample spans around 2,000,000 clones, about 92% being singletons. Germline V gene sequence: CDR1 MDHEN, CDR2 SYDVKM. The V and J ends lost 8 bases and 0 bases respectively, with 8 bases between them. The CDR3 runs to 14 residues. The rearrangement joins TRBV28 to TRBJ2-6; D ambiguous. The TCR sequence derives from a man aged 18 to 30 in good health. Some clones in this sample may be carry-over from other donors' samples. The specimen was naive CD8+ T cells from PBMCs. The CDR3 region is CASLMGSGANVLTF. In nucleotides, the CDR3 is TGTGCCAGCCTTATGGGCTCTGGGGCCAACGTCCTGACTTTC.